This entry lists 17 T cell receptor beta chains sequenced from one sample in a study of blood T cell repertoires in COVID-19. Produced via immunoSEQ multiplex PCR; TCRdb's table is partial and in-frame only. Here the sample spans fewer than 150,000 clones, 83% being singletons. Sample: PBMCs or T cells enriched from blood (not recorded which). Receptors originate from a man younger than 45 who had recovered from COVID-19.

The genes are TRBV12-5 and TRBJ1-2; D possibly corresponds to TRBD1 (5 bases). This CDR3 spans 12 amino acids. The V gene's germline CDR1 is LGHNT and CDR2 FRNRAP. V was pared by 7 bases and J by 6 bases, with 12 bases between. The CDR3 region is CASVGQGHGYTF. DNA of the CDR3: TGTGCTAGTGTGGGGCAGGGCCATGGCTACACCTTC.

The chain links TRBV18 to TRBJ2-7; 10 bases are shared with TRBD2. The J segment lost 3 bases and the V segment lost 0 bases, leaving 5 bases of the junction unmatched. The CDR3 contains 16 residues. CDR1 KGHSH and CDR2 LQKENI come from the germline V gene. The CDR3 DNA follows: TGTGCCAGCTCACCACCGAGGCTAGCGGGAGACTACGAGCAGTACTTC. Amino acids: CASSPPRLAGDYEQYF.

The V gene is TRBV6-1, the J gene TRBJ1-5; a weak D match, TRBD1 (5 bases). Germline assignment: CDR1 MNHNS and CDR2 SASEGT. V was trimmed by 1 base and J by 6 bases, leaving 16 bases between them. The CDR3 length is 16 residues. In nucleotides, the CDR3 is TGTGCCAGCAGTGAAGGGGGGAGACGTAGCGGTCAGCCCCAGCATTTT. Protein product: CASSEGGRRSGQPQHF.

The chain couples TRBV10-3 to TRBJ2-3, with 10 positions matching TRBD2. Germline assignment: CDR1 ENHRY and CDR2 SYGVKD. V lost 8 bases and J lost 2; bases outside the gene matches: 7. CDR3 length: 15 residues. In DNA, the CDR3 is TGTGCCATCTCCGAAACTAGCGGGGACACAGATACGCAGTATTTT. Translated: CAISETSGDTDTQYF.

The chain couples TRBV7-2 to TRBJ1-5, with 8 bases identical to TRBD1. The CDR3 is 15 residues long. Trimming at V came to 5 bases and at J to 1 base, leaving 4 bases not matched to a gene. Germline CDR1 reads SGHTA; CDR2 reads FQGNSA. The CDR3 here is CASSPRTGSNQPQHF. The CDR3, as DNA: TGTGCCAGCAGCCCGCGGACAGGGAGCAATCAGCCCCAGCATTTT.

The chain has TRBV3-1 (or the pseudogene TRBV3-2) and TRBJ2-4, with TRBD2 as a possible D gene (6 bases). V gave up 0 bases and J gave up 0 bases, with 15 bases separating them. Germline V gives CDR1 LGHDT, CDR2 YNNKEL (reference sequence). The length of the CDR3 is 18 residues. The DNA for the CDR3 is TGTGCCAGCAGCCAAGATTACAAGCGGGCTCGAGCCAAAAACATTCAGTACTTC. The encoded protein is CASSQDYKRARAKNIQYF.

V and J are TRBV5-1 and TRBJ2-7, with 9 bases aligning to TRBD2. V was clipped by 0 bases and J by 5 bases; unmatched bases: 6. The CDR3 runs to 15 residues. Germline V CDR1 and CDR2: SGHRS, YFSETQ. The CDR3 bases are TGCGCCAGCAGCTTGGCGGTAGCGGGAGTCAACGAGCAGTACTTC. It specifies CASSLAVAGVNEQYF.

This chain links TRBV2 with TRBJ2-7; TRBD1 matches at 7 bases. The CDR3 spans 13 residues. CDR1 SNHLY and CDR2 FYNNEI come from the germline V gene. The V segment lost 6 bases and the J segment 6 bases; nucleotides outside the gene matches: 8. CDR3: CASRATGDGEQYF. Here the CDR3 DNA reads TGTGCCAGCAGGGCAACAGGGGACGGCGAGCAGTACTTC.

This clone was recorded at least ten times. The V and J genes are TRBV6-6 and TRBJ1-6; 8 nucleotides match TRBD1. V trimming: 6 bases; J trimming: 7 bases; junction bases outside the gene matches: 8. CDR3 length: 15 residues. Germline V gene sequence: CDR1 MNHNY, CDR2 SVGAGI (reference sequence). The CDR3 sequence: CASSPSQGANSPLHF. Here the CDR3 DNA reads TGTGCCAGCAGCCCGTCCCAGGGGGCGAATTCACCCCTCCACTTT.

The chain carries TRBV5-5 and TRBJ1-1; D may be TRBD1 (6 bases). This CDR3 has 17 residues. From germline, CDR1 is SGHKS and CDR2 YYEKEE (reference sequence). The germline V and J ends were trimmed by 2 bases and 2 bases, with 19 bases remaining between them. CDR3 sequence: CASSLSQQGGANTEAFF. The CDR3 bases are TGTGCCAGCAGCTTATCCCAACAGGGAGGGGCAAACACTGAAGCTTTCTTT.

A remark on this clone: A read error may account for a junction end that differs from germline. The rearrangement joins TRBV11-3 to TRBJ2-1; no clear D gene. The CDR3 is 12 amino acids. CDR1 and CDR2 (germline): SGHNT, YENEEA. The CDR3 is CASSLDNKEQFF. CDR3 bases: TGTGCCAGCAGCTTAGATAACAAGGAGCAGTTCTTC.

The chain joins TRBV21-1 to TRBJ1-2. TRBV21-1 constitutes a pseudogene. This CDR3 has 16 residues. The DNA of the CDR3 is TGTGCCAGCACCAAAGGGGGAGTCGGCCTCCCGGGGGGCTACACCTTC. Protein: CASTKGGVGLPGGYTF.

The chain links TRBV30 to TRBJ2-7, with 9 nucleotides matching TRBD2. J lost 7 bases, V lost 0 bases, and 4 bases had no gene match. CDR3 length: 13 residues. CDR1 and CDR2 from the germline V gene are GTSNPN and SVGIG (reference sequence). In DNA, the CDR3 is TGTGCCTGGAGTGTTTTACTAGCGGGTGAGCAGTACTTC. Protein: CAWSVLLAGEQYF.

The J gene is TRBJ2-7, the V gene TRBV21-1; TRBD1, the table's D call, lacks a check against the DNA. TRBV21-1 is a listed pseudogene. The CDR3 is made up of 16 amino acids. Written as DNA, the CDR3 is TGTGCCAGCAGCAGGGTGGACAGGGAGAGCTCCTACGAGCAGTACGTC. Encoded protein: CASSRVDRESSYEQYV.

This sequence joins TRBV28 and TRBJ1-1; D is unclear. The CDR3 totals 11 residues. The ends were cut back, 8 bases at V and 1 base at J, with 5 bases in the middle. CDR1 is MDHEN and CDR2 is SYDVKM in the germline V gene. The DNA for the CDR3 is TGTGCCAGCGAGCAGAACACTGAAGCTTTCTTT. Its protein product is CASEQNTEAFF. The full variable domain, with the rest looked up from reference TRBV28 and TRBJ1-1, is DVKVTQSSRYLVKRTGEKVFLECVQDMDHENMFWYRQDPGLGLRLIYFSYDVKMKEKGDIPEGYSVSREKKERFSLILESASTNQTSMYLCASEQNTEAFFGQGTRLTVV.

The V and J genes are TRBV5-6 and TRBJ1-2, with TRBD1 as a possible D gene (6 bases). This CDR3 contains 14 residues. The germline gives CDR1 SGHDT, CDR2 YYEEEE. Trimming left V 4 bases short and J 4 bases short, with 14 bases between. CDR3 DNA sequence: TGTGCCAGCAGCACCTTCACAGGGTTCTATGGCTACACCTTC. Amino acids: CASSTFTGFYGYTF.

The rearrangement joins TRBV2 to TRBJ1-2, with TRBD1 identical over 10 bases. CDR3 length: 15 amino acids. V was pared by 7 bases and J by 1 base, with 6 bases of the junction left unmatched. From germline, CDR1 is SNHLY and CDR2 FYNNEI. Here the CDR3 reads CASKDGTGVNYGYTF. DNA of the CDR3: TGTGCCAGCAAGGACGGGACAGGGGTTAACTATGGCTACACCTTC.